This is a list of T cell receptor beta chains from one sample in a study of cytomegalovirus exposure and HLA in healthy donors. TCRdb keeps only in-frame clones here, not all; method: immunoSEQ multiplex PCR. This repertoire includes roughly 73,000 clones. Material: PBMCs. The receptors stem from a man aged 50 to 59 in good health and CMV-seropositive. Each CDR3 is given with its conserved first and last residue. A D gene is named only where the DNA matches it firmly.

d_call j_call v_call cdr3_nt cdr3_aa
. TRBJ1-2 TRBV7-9 TGTGCCAGCAGCTTAGGACAGTCTAACTATGGCTACACCTTC CASSLGQSNYGYTF
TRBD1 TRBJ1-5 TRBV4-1 TGCGCCAGCAGCCAAGATTGGGGACAGAGGTTGCCCCAGCATTTT CASSQDWGQRLPQHF
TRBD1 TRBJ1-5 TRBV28 TGTGCCAGCAGTTTGACCACCGGGACAGGGTATCAGCCCCAGCATTTT CASSLTTGTGYQPQHF
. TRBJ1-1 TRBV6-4 TGTGCCAGCAGTGCTGTAAGGGGCGGTGAAGCTTTCTTT CASSAVRGGEAFF
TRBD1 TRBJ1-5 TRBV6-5 TGTGCCAGCAGCCTGACAGGGGGAGGCAATCAGCCCCAGCATTTT CASSLTGGGNQPQHF
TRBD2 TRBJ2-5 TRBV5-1 TGCGCCAGCCTATTGGGGGGGAACAGCCAAGAGACCCAGTACTTC CASLLGGNSQETQYF
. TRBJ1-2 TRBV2 TGTGCCAGCAAGCCCGAGCATCCCCTCTACACCTTC CASKPEHPLYTF
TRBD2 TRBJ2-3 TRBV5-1 TGCGCCAGCACCCTCGAAGGACTAGCGGGGCACACAGATACGCAGTATTTT CASTLEGLAGHTDTQYF
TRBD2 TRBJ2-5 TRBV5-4 TGTGCCAGCAGCCCGGGACTAGCGGGGGGGCCAGGCCAAGAGACCCAGTACTTC CASSPGLAGGPGQETQYF
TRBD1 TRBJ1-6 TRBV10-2 TGCGCCAGCAGTGAGTTTGGGGCCCAACAGGGGCCATATTCACCCCTCCACTTT CASSEFGAQQGPYSPLHF
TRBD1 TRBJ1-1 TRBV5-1 TGCGCCAGCAGCTTGACAGGGGATTCGAACACTGAAGCTTTCTTT CASSLTGDSNTEAFF
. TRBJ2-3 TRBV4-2 TGTGCCAGCAGCCAAGTGAGGGCAGAGACTAGCACAGATACGCAGTATTTT CASSQVRAETSTDTQYF